The present entry profiles one TCR beta chain with its context. These data come from a study of CD8+ T cells in alopecia areata. At the level of the study: Oral tofacitinib (5 to 10 mg twice daily) was administered to treated patients.

Trimming took 0 bases from V and 8 from J, leaving 13 bases between them. Germline CDR1 reads LGHNA; CDR2 reads YSLEER. This CDR3 has 15 amino acids. Reverse transcribed after extraction, RNA yielded cDNA as the sequencing template. Clones were read by immunoSEQ multiplex PCR, and TCRdb kept only the in-frame ones, dropping some. The sample consists of just over 150,000 clones, 65% of them appearing once. Treatment of the sample: oral pan-JAK inhibitor, 5-10 mg twice daily. Peripheral blood and lesional scalp punch biopsies were taken from alopecia areata patients. The chain has TRBV4-3 and TRBJ1-4; TRBD1 might be the D (6 bases). The sequences come from CD4+ T cells sorted from blood, collected at week 4, from a patient treated with tofacitinib. This receptor was taken from a human donor with alopecia areata. The CDR3 sequence is CASSQEPGVGEKLFF. The CDR3 DNA is TGCGCCAGCAGCCAAGAACCAGGGGTAGGCGAAAAACTGTTTTTT.